A selection of T cell receptor beta chains follows, all from one sample in a study of blood T cell repertoires in COVID-19. Method: immunoSEQ multiplex PCR; TCRdb's copy keeps in-frame clones and lacks some. Of approximately 240,000 clones listed, 87% are singletons. The sample taken for sequencing was peripheral blood. Receptors originate from a woman between 18 and 29 years old who had recovered from COVID-19. The CDR3 runs from the conserved cysteine through the conserved F or W. Each record gives: J gene, V gene, clone size, D gene, CDR3 DNA, CDR3 protein. D genes are given only for firm matches. Part of the rows lack a size; the others show once, few, many or a class for expanded clones.

TRBJ2-7	TRBV4-1	once	.	TGCGCCAGCAGCCAAGCAGGGGGGACAGCGGTCTACGAGCAGTACTTC	CASSQAGGTAVYEQYF
TRBJ1-2	TRBV4-1	once	TRBD1	TGCGCCAGCAGCCAAGGAGGTTCAGGGGGCTATGGCTACACCTTC	CASSQGGSGGYGYTF
TRBJ1-1	TRBV4-3	few	TRBD1	TGCGCCAGCAGCCCCGGGACAGGATTTGAAGCTTTCTTT	CASSPGTGFEAFF
TRBJ1-2	TRBV20-1	.	.	TGCAGTGCTAGCGGGTTGTATGGCTACACCTTC	CSASGLYGYTF
TRBJ2-1	TRBV6-2/TRBV6-3	.	TRBD1	TGTGCCAGCAGTCTAGGACAGGGTTTCCCCAATGAGCAGTTCTTC	CASSLGQGFPNEQFF
TRBJ2-1	TRBV10-2	.	.	TGCGCCAGCGGAGGGACTGGTCCCTACAATGAGCAGTTCTTC	CASGGTGPYNEQFF
TRBJ2-7	TRBV13	.	TRBD1	TGTGCCAGCAGCTCGGGACAGGGGGGTTACGAGCAGTACTTC	CASSSGQGGYEQYF
TRBJ1-2	TRBV14	.	TRBD1	TGTGCCAGCAGCCAACTGACAGGGGGCTACACCTTC	CASSQLTGGYTF
TRBJ1-1	TRBV2	.	.	TGTGCCAGCAGTGAAAGGCAGGGTTCGGGCACTGAAGCTTTCTTT	CASSERQGSGTEAFF
TRBJ2-7	TRBV12-3/TRBV12-4	.	TRBD2	TGTGCCAGCAGCTACGGACTAGCGGGAGATGAGTACTTC	CASSYGLAGDEYF
TRBJ2-1	TRBV9	.	.	TGTGCCAGCAGCGTAGTCGGGGATGAGCAGTTCTTC	CASSVVGDEQFF
TRBJ2-5	TRBV15	.	.	TGTGCCACCAGCAGAAGGACGGGGCAAGAGACCCAGTACTTC	CATSRRTGQETQYF
TRBJ1-1	TRBV25-1	.	.	TGTGCCAGCCAAGGACAGCCTAACACTGAAGCTTTCTTT	CASQGQPNTEAFF
TRBJ2-7	TRBV3-1/TRBV3-2	.	.	TGTGCCAGCAGCCAATACTACGAGCAGTACTTC	CASSQYYEQYF
TRBJ1-6	TRBV7-2	few	TRBD1	TGTGCCAGCAGCTCGACAGGGAATAATTCACCCCTCCACTTT	CASSSTGNNSPLHF
TRBJ1-2	TRBV4-1	.	.	TGCGCCAGCAGCCAGCCCGGCTATGGCTACACCTTC	CASSQPGYGYTF
TRBJ2-7	TRBV28	.	TRBD2	TGTGCCAGCAGCCCGCTAGCGGCACTCCTCTACGAGCAGTACTTC	CASSPLAALLYEQYF
TRBJ2-7	TRBV5-4	.	TRBD1	TGTGCCAGCAGCCCCTTGACAGGGGCTAACTACGAGCAGTACTTC	CASSPLTGANYEQYF
TRBJ2-1	TRBV30	.	.	TGTGCCCTATTTGCATACAATGAGCAGTTCTTC	CALFAYNEQFF
TRBJ2-1	TRBV15	.	TRBD2	TGTGCCACCAGCAGAGATCTACTAGCGGGAGTTAATGAGCAGTTCTTC	CATSRDLLAGVNEQFF
TRBJ1-2	TRBV25-1	.	TRBD1	TGTGCCAGCTTTTCCGGGACAGGGGAGTGCACCTTC	CASFSGTGECTF
TRBJ1-2	TRBV12-3/TRBV12-4	many	TRBD1	TGTGCCAGCAGTTGGGACAGAAACTATGGCTACACCTTC	CASSWDRNYGYTF
TRBJ2-1	TRBV18	.	TRBD2	TGTGCCAGCTCACTTCCGACTAGCGGCTCCTACAATGAGCAGTTCTTC	CASSLPTSGSYNEQFF
TRBJ2-1	TRBV7-2	.	.	TGTGCCAGCAGCCCAAGCCAGGGGGGATGGTCCTACAATGAGCAGTTCTTC	CASSPSQGGWSYNEQFF
TRBJ2-3	TRBV19	few	.	TGTGCCAGTAGTATCCGTCTCCGGGAAGATACGCAGTATTTT	CASSIRLREDTQYF
TRBJ1-4	TRBV28	.	TRBD1	TGTGCCAGCAGTTTGGCAAACAGGGGGTTTGGTGAAAAACTGTTTTTT	CASSLANRGFGEKLFF
TRBJ2-5	TRBV5-3	.	TRBD2	TGTGCCAGAAGCCCGTCACTAGCGGGTAGAGAGACCCAGTACTTC	CARSPSLAGRETQYF
TRBJ1-1	TRBV19	.	.	TGTGCCAGTAGTGCAAACGTAGGGGTGAACACTGAAGCTTTCTTT	CASSANVGVNTEAFF
TRBJ1-6	TRBV6-5	.	TRBD1	TGTGCCAGCAGCCCACGGACAGGGGCTGATTCACCCCTCCACTTT	CASSPRTGADSPLHF
TRBJ1-1	TRBV7-9	.	.	TGTGCCAGCAACAAACCAACTCAGAACACTGAAGCTTTCTTT	CASNKPTQNTEAFF
TRBJ1-1	TRBV19	few	.	TGTGCCAGTAGTATATCCGGGGAGAACACTGAAGCTTTCTTT	CASSISGENTEAFF
TRBJ2-1	TRBV5-1	.	TRBD2	TGCGCCAGCACGGGACTAGCGGGAGTTCCTGGCCATGAGCAGTTCTTC	CASTGLAGVPGHEQFF
TRBJ2-1	TRBV7-8	.	.	TGTGCCAGCAGCCATTACAGGGTACCCTCCTACAATGAGCAGTTCTTC	CASSHYRVPSYNEQFF
TRBJ1-1	TRBV19	.	.	TGTGCCAGTAGTATAGGCGGTATGACTGAAGCTTTCTTT	CASSIGGMTEAFF
TRBJ2-7	TRBV4-3	.	.	TGCGCCAGCAGCCAAGATCACGAGGCCGAGCAGTACTTC	CASSQDHEAEQYF
TRBJ2-7	TRBV10-3	.	TRBD1	TGTGCCATCAACCAAGGGACAGGGGGCGAGCAGTACTTC	CAINQGTGGEQYF
TRBJ1-3	TRBV5-1	.	TRBD1	TGCGCCAGCAGCTTAACCGGGACAGGCTTTGGGAACACCATATATTTT	CASSLTGTGFGNTIYF
TRBJ2-7	TRBV6-2/TRBV6-3	.	.	TGTGCCAGCAGTTACTCGACTTCCGGGATTGAGTACGAGCAGTACTTC	CASSYSTSGIEYEQYF
TRBJ2-3	TRBV18	.	TRBD2	TGTGCCAGCTCACCAGGGCTAGCGGGAATAGATACGCAGTATTTT	CASSPGLAGIDTQYF
TRBJ2-1	TRBV9	.	TRBD2	TGTGCCAGCAGCCCCAGCGGGGCTTTTTACAATGAGCAGTTCTTC	CASSPSGAFYNEQFF
TRBJ1-1	TRBV18	.	.	TGTGCCAGCTCACCATCTAGATGGGCGAAGGGGGAGGGCACTGAAGCTTTCTTT	CASSPSRWAKGEGTEAFF
TRBJ2-7	TRBV11-2	.	TRBD1	TGTGCCAGCAGCTTAGAAAGACAGGGTTCGTCCTACGAGCAGTACTTC	CASSLERQGSSYEQYF
TRBJ2-1	TRBV27	.	TRBD2	TGTGCCAGCAGTATACTAGCGGGAGCGGATGAGCAGTTCTTC	CASSILAGADEQFF
TRBJ1-1	TRBV6-6	.	.	TGTGCCAGCAGTTACTCGAACAGCATGAACACTGAAGCTTTCTTT	CASSYSNSMNTEAFF
TRBJ2-5	TRBV7-2	.	TRBD2	TGTGCCAGCAGCCAGGCTAGCGGGAGTTTAGAGACCCAGTACTTC	CASSQASGSLETQYF
TRBJ2-3	TRBV27	once	TRBD2	TGTGCCAGCAGCACTCGCCTCGGGAGGACTAGCGGGATCGGCGGCACAGATACGCAGTATTTT	CASSTRLGRTSGIGGTDTQYF
TRBJ2-7	TRBV7-2	.	TRBD1	TGTGCCAGCGCAGGGGGCACTAGTGGTTTCTACGAGCAGTACTTC	CASAGGTSGFYEQYF
TRBJ2-7	TRBV7-8	.	.	TGTGCCAGCAGCTTAGTCCCCAGTACCTACGAGCAGTACTTC	CASSLVPSTYEQYF
TRBJ1-5	TRBV30	.	.	TGTGCCTGCCAGGGCTATAGCAATCAGCCCCAGCATTTT	CACQGYSNQPQHF
TRBJ2-1	TRBV2	.	.	TGTGCCAGCAGGAATAGTCTCGCCTACAATGAGCAGTTCTTC	CASRNSLAYNEQFF
TRBJ2-3	TRBV5-1	.	.	TGCGCCAGCAGCCCCATTGAGGCGGTGGATACGCAGTATTTT	CASSPIEAVDTQYF
TRBJ1-5	TRBV6-6	once	.	TGTGCCAGCAGTTACATAGCTGAGGATCAGCCCCAGCATTTT	CASSYIAEDQPQHF
TRBJ1-5	TRBV7-6	.	.	TGTGCCAGCAGCTTAGGGGGGCTGGGGCAGCCCCAGCATTTT	CASSLGGLGQPQHF
TRBJ2-1	TRBV11-3	.	.	TGTGCCAGCAGCCGACGGGGGGCCAATGAGCAGTTCTTC	CASSRRGANEQFF
TRBJ2-1	TRBV10-3	.	.	TGTGCCATCGGGCCAGAGCAGTTCTTC	CAIGPEQFF
TRBJ2-1	TRBV9	.	.	TGTGCCAGCAGCGTCGCAACTAGCAGGAATGAGCAGTTCTTC	CASSVATSRNEQFF
TRBJ2-1	TRBV30	.	TRBD1	TGTGCCTGGGGGGCGGGACAGGGCTACAATGAGCAGTTCTTC	CAWGAGQGYNEQFF